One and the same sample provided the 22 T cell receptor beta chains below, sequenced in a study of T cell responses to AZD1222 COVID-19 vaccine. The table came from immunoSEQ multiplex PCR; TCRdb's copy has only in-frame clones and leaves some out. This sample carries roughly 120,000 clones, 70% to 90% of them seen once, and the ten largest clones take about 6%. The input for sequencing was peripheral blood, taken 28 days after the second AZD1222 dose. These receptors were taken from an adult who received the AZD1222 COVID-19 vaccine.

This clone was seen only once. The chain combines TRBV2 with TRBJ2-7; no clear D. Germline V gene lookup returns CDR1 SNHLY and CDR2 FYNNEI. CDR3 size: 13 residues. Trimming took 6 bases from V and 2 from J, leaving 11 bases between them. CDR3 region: CASSTTWAYEQYF. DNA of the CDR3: TGTGCCAGCAGCACTACGTGGGCCTACGAGCAGTACTTC.

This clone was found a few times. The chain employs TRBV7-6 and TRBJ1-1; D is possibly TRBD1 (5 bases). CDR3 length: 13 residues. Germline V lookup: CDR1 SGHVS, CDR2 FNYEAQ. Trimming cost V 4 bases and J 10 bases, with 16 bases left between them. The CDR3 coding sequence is TGTGCCAGCAGCTCTATGCCAGGGTCGCGAGCTTTCTTT. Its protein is CASSSMPGSRAFF.

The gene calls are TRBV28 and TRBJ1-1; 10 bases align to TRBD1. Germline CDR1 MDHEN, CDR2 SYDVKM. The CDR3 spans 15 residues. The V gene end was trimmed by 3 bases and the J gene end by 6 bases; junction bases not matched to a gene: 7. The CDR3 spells CASSFGTGAGAEAFF. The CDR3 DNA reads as TGTGCCAGCAGTTTCGGGACAGGGGCCGGGGCTGAAGCTTTCTTT.

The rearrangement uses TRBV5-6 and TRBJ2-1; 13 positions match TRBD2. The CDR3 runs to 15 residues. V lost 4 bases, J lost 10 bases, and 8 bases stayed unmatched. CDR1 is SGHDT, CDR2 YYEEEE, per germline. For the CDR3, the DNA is TGTGCCAGCAGCACCGGGACTAGCGGGGTACGAGAGCAGTTCTTC. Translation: CASSTGTSGVREQFF.

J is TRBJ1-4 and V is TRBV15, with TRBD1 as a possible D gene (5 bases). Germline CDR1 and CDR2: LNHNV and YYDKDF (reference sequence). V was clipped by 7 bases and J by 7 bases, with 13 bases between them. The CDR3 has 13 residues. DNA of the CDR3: TGTGCCACCACCGCGGGGGGAAGTGAAAAACTGTTTTTT. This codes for CATTAGGSEKLFF.

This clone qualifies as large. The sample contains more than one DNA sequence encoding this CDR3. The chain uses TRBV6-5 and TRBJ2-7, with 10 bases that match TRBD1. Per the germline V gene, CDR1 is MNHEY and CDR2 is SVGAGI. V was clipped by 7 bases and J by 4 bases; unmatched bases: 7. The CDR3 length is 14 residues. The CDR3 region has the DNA TGTGCCAGCAATAGGGACAGGGGAAGATACGAGCAGTACTTC. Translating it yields CASNRDRGRYEQYF.

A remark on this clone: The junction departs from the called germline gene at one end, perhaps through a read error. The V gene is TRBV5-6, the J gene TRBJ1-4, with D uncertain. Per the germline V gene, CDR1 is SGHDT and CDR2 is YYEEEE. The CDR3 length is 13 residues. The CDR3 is CASSRAGAERLFF. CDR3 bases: TGTGCCAGCAGCCGGGCGGGAGCAGAAAGACTGTTTTTT.

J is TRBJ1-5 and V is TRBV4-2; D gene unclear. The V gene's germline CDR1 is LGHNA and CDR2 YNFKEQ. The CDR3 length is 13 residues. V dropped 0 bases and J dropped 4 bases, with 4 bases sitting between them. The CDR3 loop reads CASSQDTNQPQHF. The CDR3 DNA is TGTGCCAGCAGCCAAGATACGAATCAGCCCCAGCATTTT.

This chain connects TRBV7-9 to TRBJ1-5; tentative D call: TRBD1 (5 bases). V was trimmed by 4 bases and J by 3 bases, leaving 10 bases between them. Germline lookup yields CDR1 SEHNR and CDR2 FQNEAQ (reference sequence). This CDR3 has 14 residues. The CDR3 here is CASSYEGVNQPQHF. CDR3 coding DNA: TGTGCCAGCAGCTACGAAGGGGTCAATCAGCCCCAGCATTTT.

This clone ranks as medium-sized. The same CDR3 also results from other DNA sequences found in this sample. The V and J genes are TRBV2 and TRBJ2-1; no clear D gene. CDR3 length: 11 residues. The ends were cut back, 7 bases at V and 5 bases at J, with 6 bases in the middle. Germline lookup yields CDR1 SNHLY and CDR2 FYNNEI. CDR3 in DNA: TGTGCCAGCACCCGAAACAATGAGCAGTTCTTC. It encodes CASTRNNEQFF.

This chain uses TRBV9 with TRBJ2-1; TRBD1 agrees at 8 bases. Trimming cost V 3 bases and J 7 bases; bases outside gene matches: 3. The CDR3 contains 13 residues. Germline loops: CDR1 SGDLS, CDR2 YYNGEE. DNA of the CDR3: TGTGCCAGCAGCGGACAGGGGCTGAATGAGCAGTTCTTC. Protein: CASSGQGLNEQFF. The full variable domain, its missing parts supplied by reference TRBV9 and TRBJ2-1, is DSGVTQTPKHLITATGQRVTLRCSPRSGDLSVYWYQQSLDQGLQFLIQYYNGEERAKGNILERFSAQQFPDLHSELNLSSLELGDSALYFCASSGQGLNEQFFGPGTRLTVL.

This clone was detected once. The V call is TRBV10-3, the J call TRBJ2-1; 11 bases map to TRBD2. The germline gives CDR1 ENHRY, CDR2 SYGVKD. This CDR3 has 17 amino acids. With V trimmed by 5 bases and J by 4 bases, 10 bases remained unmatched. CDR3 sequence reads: CAISTLAGAIFYNEQFF. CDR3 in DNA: TGTGCCATCAGTACACTAGCGGGGGCCATTTTTTACAATGAGCAGTTCTTC.

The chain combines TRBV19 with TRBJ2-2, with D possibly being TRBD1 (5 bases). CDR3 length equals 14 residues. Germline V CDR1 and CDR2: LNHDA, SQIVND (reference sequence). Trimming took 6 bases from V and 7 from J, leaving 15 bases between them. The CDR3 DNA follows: TGTGCCAGTAGATCTTCTGGGCAGGGCGGGGAGCTGTTTTTT. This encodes CASRSSGQGGELFF.

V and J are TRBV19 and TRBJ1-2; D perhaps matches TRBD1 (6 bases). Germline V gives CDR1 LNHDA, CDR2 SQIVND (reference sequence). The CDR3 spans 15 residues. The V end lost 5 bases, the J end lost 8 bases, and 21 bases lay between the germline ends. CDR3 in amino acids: CASSVTRDTPWGYTF. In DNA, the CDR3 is TGTGCCAGTAGTGTGACCCGGGACACCCCCTGGGGCTACACCTTC.

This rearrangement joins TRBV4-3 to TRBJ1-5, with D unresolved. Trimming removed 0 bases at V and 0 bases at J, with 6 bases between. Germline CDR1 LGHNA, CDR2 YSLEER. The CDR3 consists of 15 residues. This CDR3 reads CASSQEWNSNQPQHF. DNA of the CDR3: TGCGCCAGCAGCCAAGAATGGAATAGCAATCAGCCCCAGCATTTT.

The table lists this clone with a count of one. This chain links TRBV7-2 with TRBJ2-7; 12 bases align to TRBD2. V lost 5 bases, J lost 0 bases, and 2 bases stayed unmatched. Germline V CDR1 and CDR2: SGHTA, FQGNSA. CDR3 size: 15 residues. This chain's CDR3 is CASSPTSGGSYEQYF. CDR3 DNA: TGTGCCAGCAGCCCGACTAGCGGGGGCTCCTACGAGCAGTACTTC.

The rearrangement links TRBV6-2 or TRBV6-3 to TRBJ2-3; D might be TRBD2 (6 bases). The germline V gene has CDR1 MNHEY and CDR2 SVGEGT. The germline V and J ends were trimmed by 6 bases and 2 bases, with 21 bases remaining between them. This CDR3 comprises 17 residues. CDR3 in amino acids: CASSQTLLGGYTDTQYF. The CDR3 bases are TGTGCCAGCAGCCAGACTCTCCTCGGGGGATACACAGATACGCAGTATTTT.

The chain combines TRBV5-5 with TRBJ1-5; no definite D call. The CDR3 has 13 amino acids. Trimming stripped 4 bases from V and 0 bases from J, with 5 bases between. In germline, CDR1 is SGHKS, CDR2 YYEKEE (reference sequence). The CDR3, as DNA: TGTGCCAGCAGCACGAATAGCAATCAGCCCCAGCATTTT. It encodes CASSTNSNQPQHF.

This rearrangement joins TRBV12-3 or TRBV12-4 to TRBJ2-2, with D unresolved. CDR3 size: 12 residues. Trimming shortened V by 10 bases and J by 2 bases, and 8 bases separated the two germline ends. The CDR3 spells CAKQLNTGELFF. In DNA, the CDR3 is TGTGCCAAACAGCTAAACACCGGGGAGCTGTTTTTT.

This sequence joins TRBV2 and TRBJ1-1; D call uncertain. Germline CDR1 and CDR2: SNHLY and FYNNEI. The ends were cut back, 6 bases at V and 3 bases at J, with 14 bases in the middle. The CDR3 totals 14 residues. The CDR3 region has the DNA TGTGCCAGCAGGGATCGCAGCTCTCACACTGAAGCTTTCTTT. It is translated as CASRDRSSHTEAFF. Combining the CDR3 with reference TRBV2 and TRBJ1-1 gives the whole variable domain EPEVTQTPSHQVTQMGQEVILRCVPISNHLYFYWYRQILGQKVEFLVSFYNNEISEKSEIFDDQFSVERPDGSNFTLKIRSTKLEDSAMYFCASRDRSSHTEAFFGQGTRLTVV.

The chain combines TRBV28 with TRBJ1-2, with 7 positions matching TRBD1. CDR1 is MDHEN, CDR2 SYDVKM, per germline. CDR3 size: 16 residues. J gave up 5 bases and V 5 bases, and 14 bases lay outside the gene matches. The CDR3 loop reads CASSPVGTANYYGYTF. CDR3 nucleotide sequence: TGTGCCAGCAGTCCAGTAGGGACAGCTAATTATTATGGCTACACCTTC.

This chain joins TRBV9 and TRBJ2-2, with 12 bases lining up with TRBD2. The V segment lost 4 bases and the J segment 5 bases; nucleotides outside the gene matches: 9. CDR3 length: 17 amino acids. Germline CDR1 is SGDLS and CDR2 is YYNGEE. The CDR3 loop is CASSPYLAGGRTGELFF. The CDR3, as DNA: TGTGCCAGCAGCCCTTATCTAGCGGGGGGGCGTACCGGGGAGCTGTTTTTT.